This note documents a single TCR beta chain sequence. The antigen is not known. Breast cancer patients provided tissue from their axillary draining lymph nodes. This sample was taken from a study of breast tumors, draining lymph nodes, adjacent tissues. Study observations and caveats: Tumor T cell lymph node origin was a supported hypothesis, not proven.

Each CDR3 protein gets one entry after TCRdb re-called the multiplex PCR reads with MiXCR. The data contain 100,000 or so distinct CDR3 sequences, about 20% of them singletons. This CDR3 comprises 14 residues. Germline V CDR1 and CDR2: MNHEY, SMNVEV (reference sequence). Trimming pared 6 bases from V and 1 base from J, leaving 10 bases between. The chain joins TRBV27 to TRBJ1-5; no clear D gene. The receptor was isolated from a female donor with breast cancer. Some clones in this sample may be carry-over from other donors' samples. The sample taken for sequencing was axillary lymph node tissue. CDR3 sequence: CASSWAGSNQPQHF. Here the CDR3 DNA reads TGTGCCAGCAGCTGGGCCGGGAGCAATCAGCCCCAGCATTTT.